This TCR beta chain was retrieved from a study of long-term antiretroviral therapy in people with HIV. Study-wide findings and caveats: Regardless of time point, clones expanded before ART dominated the repertoire. Narrower CDR3 length ranges marked HIV repertoires relative to controls. Collection spanned 2004 to 2017; ART regimens may be less effective than current ones.

About 1-10 million cryopreserved PBMC were held in samples before DNA extraction. V trimming: 8 bases; J trimming: 3 bases; junction bases outside the gene matches: 14. The germline CDR1 and CDR2 sequences are MNHEY and SMNVEV (reference sequence). This CDR3 spans 16 amino acids. In regard to this clone: What it recognizes is unknown.

Survey-level resolution applied to immunoSEQ assay v3.0. Some clones are missing from TCRdb's copy, which holds only in-frame ones; the method was immunoSEQ multiplex PCR. The repertoire holds over 25,000 clones, with around four fifths as singletons. The sequenced sample was unsorted PBMCs, obtained 0.8 years before starting antiretroviral therapy. The V gene is TRBV27, the J gene TRBJ1-2; 8 nucleotides agree with TRBD1. This TCR was sampled from a man in his late teens or twenties with HIV. This chain's CDR3 is CASSLRTGTNHYGYTF. The CDR3 DNA reads TGTGCCAGCTCCCTACGGACAGGGACCAACCACTATGGCTACACCTTC.